Each of the 20 T cell receptor beta chains below was sequenced from the same sample in a study of shared clonotypes between healthy human individuals. Profiling relied on immunoSEQ multiplex PCR, and the TCRdb table lists in-frame clones only, not all of them. The repertoire has about 2.4 million clones, around 90% of them found once; the top ten carry roughly 0.13%. The sample was naive CD4+ T cells sorted from blood. Regarding subset: CD45RA+ positively selected. These receptors were obtained from a man aged 18 to 30 in good health.

This rearrangement joins TRBV28 to TRBJ2-7; 7 bases line up with TRBD2. CDR1 is MDHEN and CDR2 is SYDVKM in the germline V gene. This CDR3 is built from 14 residues. Germline trimming cut 6 bases from V and 2 bases from J; bases unmatched to any gene: 7. As DNA, the CDR3 is TGTGCCAGCAGCGGTGCAGGGAGGGCCTACGAGCAGTACTTC. Its translation: CASSGAGRAYEQYF.

The rearrangement joins TRBV11-3 to TRBJ2-5; tentatively, D is TRBD1 (7 bases). CDR3 length: 16 residues. V lost 5 bases and J 5 bases, leaving 21 bases between the germline ends. Germline CDR1 is SGHNT and CDR2 is YENEEA. In nucleotides, the CDR3 is TGTGCCAGCAGCCCCGGTCAGGGGGGTTTATTGGAGACCCAGTACTTC. It specifies CASSPGQGGLLETQYF. Drawing the rest from reference TRBV11-3 and TRBJ2-5, the complete variable domain is EAGVVQSPRYKIIEKKQPVAFWCNPISGHNTLYWYLQNLGQGPELLIRYENEEAVDDSQLPKDRFSAERLKGVDSTLKIQPAELGDSAVYLCASSPGQGGLLETQYFGPGTRLLVL.

The V gene is TRBV7-9, the J gene TRBJ2-7; TRBD2 agrees at 8 bases. CDR1 is SEHNR, CDR2 FQNEAQ, per germline (reference sequence). This CDR3 is 15 amino acids long. The trim removed 5 bases at V and 2 bases at J, leaving 8 bases unmatched. Here the CDR3 DNA reads TGTGCCAGCAGCCGGGGGGGATTTTTACCCTACGAGCAGTACTTC. This gives the protein CASSRGGFLPYEQYF.

V gene TRBV18 combines with J gene TRBJ2-2, with 7 bases lining up with TRBD1. From germline, CDR1 is KGHSH and CDR2 LQKENI. After removal of 8 bases from V and 7 bases from J, the junction contained 16 bases not matched to a gene. The length of the CDR3 is 16 residues. CDR3 region: CASARTPGQAGGELFF. The CDR3 nucleotides are TGTGCCAGCGCGCGGACCCCCGGACAGGCTGGCGGGGAGCTGTTTTTT.

The chain uses TRBV30 and TRBJ2-7, with D unresolved. The CDR3 loop spans 13 amino acids. Germline V gene sequence: CDR1 GTSNPN, CDR2 SVGIG (reference sequence). The V end was cut by 3 bases, the J end by 3 bases, with 12 bases between. CDR3 nucleotides: TGTGCCTGGAGACCGGGCCCCTTCTACGAGCAGTACTTC. Translation gives CAWRPGPFYEQYF.

A word on this clone: Other DNA sequences from this sample encode an identical CDR3 as well. The genes are TRBV7-9 and TRBJ1-3; possible D gene TRBD1, 5 bases. Trimming left V 6 bases short and J 2 bases short, with 8 bases between. This CDR3 is 13 amino acids long. Looked up from germline, CDR1 is SEHNR and CDR2 is FQNEAQ (reference sequence). The CDR3 coding sequence is TGTGCCAGCAGACGAGGGGCTGGAAACACCATATATTTT. Translation gives CASRRGAGNTIYF.

V usage is TRBV5-1 and J usage is TRBJ1-3; D is ambiguous. The germline CDR1 and CDR2 sequences are SGHRS and YFSETQ. The CDR3 spans 15 residues. Trimming shortened V by 4 bases and J by 0 bases, and 11 bases separated the two germline ends. The DNA of the CDR3 is TGCGCCAGCAGCGCGGTGCAGAGCTCTGGAAACACCATATATTTT. Its protein is CASSAVQSSGNTIYF.

This clone showed up just once. J is TRBJ2-3 and V is TRBV5-1; 9 positions agree with TRBD1. Germline V gene sequence: CDR1 SGHRS, CDR2 YFSETQ. The trim removed 1 base at V and 4 bases at J, leaving 10 bases unmatched. This CDR3 is built from 17 residues. The CDR3 here is CASSLSGTGNGPDTQYF. The CDR3 bases are TGCGCCAGCAGCTTGTCCGGGACAGGGAACGGACCAGATACGCAGTATTTT.

This chain joins TRBV5-8 and TRBJ1-5, with a possible D match to TRBD1 (5 bases). This CDR3 region has 17 residues. From germline, CDR1 is SGHTS and CDR2 YDEGEE. Trimming removed 3 bases at V and 1 base at J, with 17 bases between. CDR3 region: CASSYEGSRLSNQPQHF. The CDR3 coding sequence is TGTGCCAGCAGCTACGAGGGGTCACGGCTAAGCAATCAGCCCCAGCATTTT.

The chain combines TRBV6-5 with TRBJ2-1; possibly TRBD2 for D (6 bases). CDR3 length: 13 residues. Germline V CDR1 and CDR2: MNHEY, SVGAGI. Trimming cost V 5 bases and J 7 bases, with 12 bases left between them. The chain's CDR3 is CASSRTTLNEQFF. In nucleotides, the CDR3 is TGTGCCAGCAGTAGGACTACTTTGAATGAGCAGTTCTTC.

The rearrangement uses TRBV10-3 and TRBJ2-1; D is possibly TRBD2 (5 bases). Germline V gene sequence: CDR1 ENHRY, CDR2 SYGVKD. The CDR3 runs to 13 residues. V was pared by 3 bases and J by 5 bases, with 8 bases between. In nucleotides, the CDR3 is TGTGCCATCAGTGACGGGATCAACAATGAGCAGTTCTTC. Encoded protein: CAISDGINNEQFF.

The chain couples TRBV5-8 to TRBJ1-6, with TRBD1 matching 7 bases. Germline-derived CDR1 and CDR2 are SGHTS and YDEGEE. CDR3 length: 15 residues. Unmatched junction bases numbered 6, after V lost 4 bases and J lost 5 bases. The CDR3 spells CASSQRTGNNSPLHF. CDR3 coding DNA: TGTGCCAGCAGCCAAAGGACAGGAAATAATTCACCCCTCCACTTT.

CDR3 loop: CASMWASESYEQYF. The CDR3 nucleotides read TGTGCCAGCATGTGGGCTAGCGAGTCCTACGAGCAGTACTTC. This rearrangement joins TRBV2 to TRBJ2-7; D might be TRBD2 (6 bases). CDR1 is SNHLY, CDR2 FYNNEI, per germline. The CDR3 covers 14 residues. V was clipped by 7 bases and J by 1 base, with 14 bases between them. The whole variable domain, filled in from reference TRBV2 and TRBJ2-7, reads EPEVTQTPSHQVTQMGQEVILRCVPISNHLYFYWYRQILGQKVEFLVSFYNNEISEKSEIFDDQFSVERPDGSNFTLKIRSTKLEDSAMYFCASMWASESYEQYFGPGTRLTVT.

The genes are TRBV12-5 and TRBJ2-5; tentatively, D is TRBD2 (5 bases). The end of the DNA aligns better with TRBJ2-7, so the J call may be wrong. The CDR3 runs to 13 residues. Germline assignment: CDR1 LGHNT and CDR2 FRNRAP. The CDR3 DNA reads TGTGCTAGTGGTTCGACTAACTCCTACGAGCAGTACTTC. Translation: CASGSTNSYEQYF.

The gene calls are TRBV9 and TRBJ2-4, with D perhaps being TRBD1 or TRBD2 (5 bases each). Germline lookup yields CDR1 SGDLS and CDR2 YYNGEE. The CDR3 is 16 amino acids. V was clipped by 4 bases and J by 6 bases, with 20 bases between them. The CDR3 DNA reads as TGTGCCAGCAGCCCCACTGATTCAGGGACGCCAAACATTCAGTACTTC. Protein sequence: CASSPTDSGTPNIQYF.

The chain is built from TRBV29-1 and TRBJ1-2; weak D call: TRBD1 (5 bases). V shed 6 bases and J shed 0 bases, with 11 bases lying between them. Germline assignment: CDR1 SQVTM and CDR2 ANQGSEA. This CDR3 has 13 amino acids. CDR3 nucleotide sequence: TGCAGCGTGCTGGGACCCTCTAACTATGGCTACACCTTC. This translates into CSVLGPSNYGYTF.

The chain has TRBV9 and TRBJ2-1; D may be TRBD2 (6 bases). Germline V gene lookup returns CDR1 SGDLS and CDR2 YYNGEE. CDR3 size: 15 residues. The V and J ends lost 0 bases and 3 bases respectively, with 10 bases between them. For the CDR3, the DNA is TGTGCCAGCAGCGTAGGGAGGGAGGTCTACAATGAGCAGTTCTTC. Protein sequence: CASSVGREVYNEQFF.

V gene TRBV7-2 combines with J gene TRBJ2-3; TRBD2 matches 11 bases. Trimming cost V 5 bases and J 5 bases; bases outside gene matches: 18. Per the germline V gene, CDR1 is SGHTA and CDR2 is FQGNSA. The CDR3 is 19 residues long. CDR3 sequence (DNA): TGTGCCAGCAGCCGTTACTTAGCGGGGGGGCCGACTTTGGGAGATACGCAGTATTTT. Its translation is CASSRYLAGGPTLGDTQYF.

This clone was found a few times. V usage is TRBV7-2 and J usage is TRBJ1-2; 7 bases are shared with TRBD1. With V trimmed by 1 base and J by 5 bases, 4 bases remained unmatched. This CDR3 is built from 14 residues. CDR1 and CDR2 (germline): SGHTA, FQGNSA. CDR3 DNA sequence: TGTGCCAGCAGCTTAGACAGGGGTCGGTATGGCTACACCTTC. This translates into CASSLDRGRYGYTF.

This clone was seen a single time. This sample includes further DNA sequences coding for the same CDR3. The chain carries TRBV30 and TRBJ1-2, with unresolved D. The germline V gene encodes CDR1 GTSNPN and CDR2 SVGIG (reference sequence). The CDR3 consists of 13 residues. The V gene lost 0 bases and the J gene lost 0 bases, with 5 bases spanning the gap. CDR3 sequence reads: CAWSVSANYGYTF. DNA for the CDR3: TGTGCCTGGAGTGTATCAGCTAACTATGGCTACACCTTC.